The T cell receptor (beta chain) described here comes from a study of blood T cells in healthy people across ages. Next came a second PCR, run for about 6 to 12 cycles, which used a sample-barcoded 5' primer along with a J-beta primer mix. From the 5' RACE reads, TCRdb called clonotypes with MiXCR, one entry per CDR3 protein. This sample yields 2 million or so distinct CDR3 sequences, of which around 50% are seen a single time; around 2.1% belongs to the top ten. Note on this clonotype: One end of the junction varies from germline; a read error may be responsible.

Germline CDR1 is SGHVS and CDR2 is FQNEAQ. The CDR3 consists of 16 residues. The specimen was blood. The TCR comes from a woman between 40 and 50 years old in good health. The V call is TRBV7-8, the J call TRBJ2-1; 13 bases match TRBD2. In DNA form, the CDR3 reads TGTGCCAGCAGCTGGACTAGCGGGGGATCCTACAATGAGCGGTTCTTC. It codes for CASSWTSGGSYNERFF.